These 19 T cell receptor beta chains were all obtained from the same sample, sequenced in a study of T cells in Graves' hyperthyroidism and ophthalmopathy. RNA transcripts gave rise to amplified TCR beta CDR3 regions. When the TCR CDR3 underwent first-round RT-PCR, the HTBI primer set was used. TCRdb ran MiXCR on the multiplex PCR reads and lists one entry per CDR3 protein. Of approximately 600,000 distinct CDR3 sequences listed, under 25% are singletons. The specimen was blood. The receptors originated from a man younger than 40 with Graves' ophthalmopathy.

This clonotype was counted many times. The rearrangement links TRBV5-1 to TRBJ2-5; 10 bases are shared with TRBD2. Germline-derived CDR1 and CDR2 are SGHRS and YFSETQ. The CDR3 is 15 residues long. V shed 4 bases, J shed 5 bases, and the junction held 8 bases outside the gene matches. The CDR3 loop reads CASSPASGSLETQYF. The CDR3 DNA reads TGCGCCAGCAGCCCGGCTAGCGGGAGTTTGGAGACCCAGTACTTC.

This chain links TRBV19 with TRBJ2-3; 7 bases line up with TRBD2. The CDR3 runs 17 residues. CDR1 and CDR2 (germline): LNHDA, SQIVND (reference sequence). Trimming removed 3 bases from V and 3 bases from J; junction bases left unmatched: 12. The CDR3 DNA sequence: TGTGCCAGTAGTATTGGACTAGGACCACAGCGGACAGATACGCAGTATTTT. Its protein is CASSIGLGPQRTDTQYF. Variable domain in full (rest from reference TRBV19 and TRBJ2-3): DGGITQSPKYLFRKEGQNVTLSCEQNLNHDAMYWYRQDPGQGLRLIYYSQIVNDFQKGDIAEGYSVSREKKESFPLTVTSAQKNPTAFYLCASSIGLGPQRTDTQYFGPGTRLTVL.

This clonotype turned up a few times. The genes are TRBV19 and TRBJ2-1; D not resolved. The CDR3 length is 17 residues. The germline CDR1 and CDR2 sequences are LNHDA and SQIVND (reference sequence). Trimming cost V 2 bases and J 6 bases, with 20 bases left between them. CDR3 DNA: TGTGCCAGTAGTATAACCCAAGCAAAAACCCCCTTCAATGAGCAGTTCTTC. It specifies CASSITQAKTPFNEQFF.

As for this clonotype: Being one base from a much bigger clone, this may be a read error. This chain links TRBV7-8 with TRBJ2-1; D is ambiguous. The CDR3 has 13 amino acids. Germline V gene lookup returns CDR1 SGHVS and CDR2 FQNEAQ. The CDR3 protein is CSSSLGSADEQFF. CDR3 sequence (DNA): TGTTCCAGCAGCTTAGGGTCGGCGGATGAGCAGTTCTTC.

CDR3 sequence: CASSQGGAGPDEQYF. CDR3 in DNA: TGTGCCAGCAGCCAAGGAGGGGCGGGACCAGACGAGCAGTACTTC. V and J are TRBV3-1 and TRBJ2-7; D perhaps matches TRBD2 (6 bases). CDR1 and CDR2 from the germline V gene are LGHDT and YNNKEL (reference sequence). CDR3 size: 15 residues. Between the trimmed V and J ends, which lost 1 base and 5 bases, there was a span of 15 bases.

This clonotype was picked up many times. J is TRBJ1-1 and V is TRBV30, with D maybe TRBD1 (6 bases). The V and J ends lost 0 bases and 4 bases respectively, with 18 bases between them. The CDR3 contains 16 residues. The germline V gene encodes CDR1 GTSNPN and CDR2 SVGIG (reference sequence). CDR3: CAWSVPDSLGRTEAFF. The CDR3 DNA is TGTGCCTGGAGTGTACCGGACAGCTTAGGGCGCACTGAAGCTTTCTTT.

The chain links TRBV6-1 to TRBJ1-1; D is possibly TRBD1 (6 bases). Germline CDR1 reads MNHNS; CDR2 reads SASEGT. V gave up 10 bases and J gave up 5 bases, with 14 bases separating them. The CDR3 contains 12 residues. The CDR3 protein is CAIRGGGTEAFF. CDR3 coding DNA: TGTGCCATCAGAGGGGGGGGGACTGAAGCTTTCTTT.

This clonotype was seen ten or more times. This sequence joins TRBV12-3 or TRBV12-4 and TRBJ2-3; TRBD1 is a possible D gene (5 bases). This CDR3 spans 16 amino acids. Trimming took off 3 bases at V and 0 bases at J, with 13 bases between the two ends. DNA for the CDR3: TGTGCCAGCAGTTTCCGACAGTTGTCTAGCACAGATACGCAGTATTTT. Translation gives CASSFRQLSSTDTQYF.

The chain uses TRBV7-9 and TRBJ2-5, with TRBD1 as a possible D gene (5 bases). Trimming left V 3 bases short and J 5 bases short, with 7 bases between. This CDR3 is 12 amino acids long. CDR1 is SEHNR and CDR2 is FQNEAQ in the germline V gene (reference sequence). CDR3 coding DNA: TGTGCCAGCAGCTTCAAGGGGGAGACCCAGTACTTC. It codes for CASSFKGETQYF.

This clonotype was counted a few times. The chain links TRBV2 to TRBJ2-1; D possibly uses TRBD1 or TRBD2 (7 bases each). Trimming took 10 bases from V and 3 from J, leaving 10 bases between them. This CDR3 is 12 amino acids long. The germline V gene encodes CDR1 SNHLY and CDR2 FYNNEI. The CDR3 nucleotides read TGTGCCATCAGGGGGGGCTACAATGAGCAGTTCTTC. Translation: CAIRGGYNEQFF.

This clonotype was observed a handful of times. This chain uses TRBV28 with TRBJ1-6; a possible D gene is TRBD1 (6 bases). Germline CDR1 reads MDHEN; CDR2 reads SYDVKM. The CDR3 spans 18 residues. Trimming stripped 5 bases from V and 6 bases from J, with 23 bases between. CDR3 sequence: CASSVGTRTSSFNSPLHF. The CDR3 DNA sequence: TGTGCCAGCAGTGTCGGGACACGAACCTCCAGTTTTAATTCACCCCTCCACTTT.

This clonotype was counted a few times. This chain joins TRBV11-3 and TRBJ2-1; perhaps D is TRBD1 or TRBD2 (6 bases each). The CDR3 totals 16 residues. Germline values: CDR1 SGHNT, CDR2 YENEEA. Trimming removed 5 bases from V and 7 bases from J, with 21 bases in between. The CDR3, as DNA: TGTGCCAGCAGCCCCCACCCGGTCGGGGGCGCGAATGAGCAGTTCTTC. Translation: CASSPHPVGGANEQFF.

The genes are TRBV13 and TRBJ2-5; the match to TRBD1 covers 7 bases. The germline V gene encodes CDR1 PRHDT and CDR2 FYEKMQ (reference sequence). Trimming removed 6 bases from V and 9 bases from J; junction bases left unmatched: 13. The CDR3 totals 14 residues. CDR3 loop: CASSFGTEVRAQYF. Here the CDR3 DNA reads TGTGCCAGCAGTTTCGGGACAGAGGTTAGGGCCCAGTACTTC. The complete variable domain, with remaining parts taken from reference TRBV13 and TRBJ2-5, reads AAGVIQSPRHLIKEKRETATLKCYPIPRHDTVYWYQQGPGQDPQFLISFYEKMQSDKGSIPDRFSAQQFSDYHSELNMSSLELGDSALYFCASSFGTEVRAQYFGPGTRLLVL.

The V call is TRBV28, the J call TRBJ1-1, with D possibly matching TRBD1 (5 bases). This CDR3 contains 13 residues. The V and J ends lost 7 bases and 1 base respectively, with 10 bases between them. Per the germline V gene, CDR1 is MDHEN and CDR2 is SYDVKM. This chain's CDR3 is CASIFDRNTEAFF. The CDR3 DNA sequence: TGTGCCAGCATTTTTGACAGGAACACTGAAGCTTTCTTT.

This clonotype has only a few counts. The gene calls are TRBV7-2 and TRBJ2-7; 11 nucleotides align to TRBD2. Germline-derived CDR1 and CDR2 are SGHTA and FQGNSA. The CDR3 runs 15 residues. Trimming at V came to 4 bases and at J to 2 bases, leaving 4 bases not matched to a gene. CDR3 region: CASSSPGLAAYEQYF. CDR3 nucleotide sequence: TGTGCCAGCAGCTCCCCGGGACTAGCGGCCTACGAGCAGTACTTC.

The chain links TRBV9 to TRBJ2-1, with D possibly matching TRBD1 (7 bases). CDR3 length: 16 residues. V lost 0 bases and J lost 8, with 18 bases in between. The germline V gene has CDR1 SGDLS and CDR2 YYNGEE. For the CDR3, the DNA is TGTGCCAGCAGCGTAGGATCCCAGGGGGGCCACCATGAGCAGTTCTTC. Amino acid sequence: CASSVGSQGGHHEQFF.

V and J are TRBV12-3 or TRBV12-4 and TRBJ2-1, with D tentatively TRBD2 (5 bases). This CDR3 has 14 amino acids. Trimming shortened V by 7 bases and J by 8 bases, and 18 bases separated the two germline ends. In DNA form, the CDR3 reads TGTGCCAGCACCCTAGATGAGGGTATGGATGAGCAGTTCTTC. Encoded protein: CASTLDEGMDEQFF.

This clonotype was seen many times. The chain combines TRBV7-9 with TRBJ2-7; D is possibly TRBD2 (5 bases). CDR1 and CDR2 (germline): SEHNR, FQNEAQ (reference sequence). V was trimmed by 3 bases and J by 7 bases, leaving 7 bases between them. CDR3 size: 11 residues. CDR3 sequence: CASSFTGEQYF. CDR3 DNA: TGTGCCAGCAGCTTTACGGGGGAGCAGTACTTC.

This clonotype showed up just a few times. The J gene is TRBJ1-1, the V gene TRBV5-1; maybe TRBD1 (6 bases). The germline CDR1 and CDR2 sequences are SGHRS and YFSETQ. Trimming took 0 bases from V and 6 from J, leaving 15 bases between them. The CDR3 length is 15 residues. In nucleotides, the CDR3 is TGCGCCAGCAGCTTGGTCCCAGGGGAAGGGTCTGAAGCTTTCTTT. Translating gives CASSLVPGEGSEAFF.